This T cell receptor (beta chain) stems from a study of T-cell memory formation after mild COVID-19. TCRdb reprocessed the 5' RACE reads with MiXCR, giving one entry per CDR3 protein. The sample has roughly 550,000 distinct CDR3 sequences, approximately 20% seen once. Germline V gene lookup returns CDR1 DFQATT and CDR2 SNEGSKA (reference sequence). The CDR3 sequence is 18 residues long. This clonotype was obtained from an adult woman who had mild COVID-19 (a few samples of this study predate the infection). Cell type and time point are not known. This chain links TRBV20-1 with TRBJ2-3; TRBD2 aligns across 10 bases. The source material was PBMCs or a T cell subset sorted from them (not recorded which). The CDR3 coding sequence is TGCAGCGCTCACTCCCTTTTAGATAGCGGGGGGAGCACAGATACGCAGTATTTT. It encodes CSAHSLLDSGGSTDTQYF.